This T cell receptor (beta chain) was obtained from a study of T cells in Graves' hyperthyroidism and ophthalmopathy. The source material, RNA transcripts, was used to amplify TCR beta CDR3 regions. With the HTBI primer set, the TCR CDR3 went through a first round of RT-PCR. Via MiXCR, TCRdb re-called the multiplex PCR reads, giving one row per CDR3 protein. The repertoire holds fewer than 550,000 distinct CDR3 sequences, with less than 20% as singletons. For the diagnoses, clinical symptoms, serum thyroxine and TRAb, thyroid ultrasound and orbital computed tomography were used. This clonotype was observed a few times. The germline V and J ends were trimmed by 3 bases and 7 bases, with 7 bases remaining between them. The CDR3 sequence is 12 residues long. The germline gives CDR1 ENHRY, CDR2 SYGVKD.

The gene calls are TRBV10-3 and TRBJ1-5; weak D call: TRBD1 (5 bases). The material sequenced was blood. The TCR comes from a woman younger than 30 with Graves' hyperthyroidism. Here the CDR3 reads CAISDGGQPQHF. CDR3 bases: TGTGCCATCAGTGATGGGGGGCAGCCCCAGCATTTT.